This T cell receptor (beta chain) is from a study of persistence of HIV-infected CD4 T cells. A note on this clone: As yet, its antigen is unknown.

This was the immunoSEQ version 4 assay in survey mode. Assay used: immunoSEQ multiplex PCR; TCRdb lists only in-frame clones, some missing. The sample includes tens of thousands of clones, 65% to 80% of them seen just once. An overlapping HIV-1 Gag peptide pool stimulated these cells at roughly 0.97 ug/peptide/mL. Sorted nonresponding memory CD4+ T cells were CD40L-negative, CD69-negative, CD45RO-high. For at least 4 years, plasma HIV-1 RNA was undetectable (<50 copies/mL). Stimulated PBMCs had first been depleted of CD8+ T cells. CD8-depleted PBMCs were stimulated roughly 18 hours with anti-CD28/CD49d costimulation, CD40-blocking antibody and enfuvirtide. Germline V CDR1 and CDR2: KGHSH, LQKENI. CDR3 length: 15 amino acids. V dropped 5 bases and J dropped 6; count of bases not matched to a gene: 10.

This chain joins TRBV18 and TRBJ2-4; the match to TRBD1 covers 7 bases. This receptor was taken from an adult man with HIV who was CMV-seropositive. The sequencing used CD4+ T cells sorted from PBMCs after roughly 18-hour stimulation, collected from a patient who received antiretroviral therapy. CDR3 sequence reads: CASSSSPGQSNIQYF. The DNA of the CDR3 is TGTGCCAGCTCATCTAGTCCGGGACAGTCAAACATTCAGTACTTC.